This T cell receptor beta chain was sequenced for a study of graft-versus-host responses after intestinal transplantation. This clone was seen only once. The CDR3 runs to 15 residues. CDR1 and CDR2 from the germline V gene are SGDLS and YYNGEE. V was trimmed by 3 bases and J by 1 base, leaving 10 bases between them. Method: immunoSEQ multiplex PCR; TCRdb's copy keeps in-frame clones and lacks some. The table shows 25,000 or so clones, with approximately 90% occurring only once. This chain links TRBV9 with TRBJ2-2, with TRBD1 as a possible D gene (6 bases). The TCR sequence derives from a human patient who received an intestinal transplant, so some T cells may come from the graft donor. Sample: PBMCs, taken 39 days after intestinal transplant. CDR3 residues: CASSATGQNTGELFF. The CDR3 region has the DNA TGTGCCAGCAGCGCTACGGGACAGAACACCGGGGAGCTGTTTTTT.